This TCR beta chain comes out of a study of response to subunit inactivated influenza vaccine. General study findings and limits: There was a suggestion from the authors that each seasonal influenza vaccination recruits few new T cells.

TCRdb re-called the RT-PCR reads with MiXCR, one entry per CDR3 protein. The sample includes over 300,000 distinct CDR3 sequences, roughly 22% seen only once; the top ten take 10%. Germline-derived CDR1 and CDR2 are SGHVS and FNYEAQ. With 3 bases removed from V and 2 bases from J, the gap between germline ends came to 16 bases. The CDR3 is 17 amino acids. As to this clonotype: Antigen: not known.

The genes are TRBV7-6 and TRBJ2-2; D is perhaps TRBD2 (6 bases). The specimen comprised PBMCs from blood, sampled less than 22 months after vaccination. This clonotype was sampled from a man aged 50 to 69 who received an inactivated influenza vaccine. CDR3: CASSFRASEGNTGELFF. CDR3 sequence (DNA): TGTGCCAGCAGCTTCCGGGCTTCGGAGGGAAACACCGGGGAGCTGTTTTTT.